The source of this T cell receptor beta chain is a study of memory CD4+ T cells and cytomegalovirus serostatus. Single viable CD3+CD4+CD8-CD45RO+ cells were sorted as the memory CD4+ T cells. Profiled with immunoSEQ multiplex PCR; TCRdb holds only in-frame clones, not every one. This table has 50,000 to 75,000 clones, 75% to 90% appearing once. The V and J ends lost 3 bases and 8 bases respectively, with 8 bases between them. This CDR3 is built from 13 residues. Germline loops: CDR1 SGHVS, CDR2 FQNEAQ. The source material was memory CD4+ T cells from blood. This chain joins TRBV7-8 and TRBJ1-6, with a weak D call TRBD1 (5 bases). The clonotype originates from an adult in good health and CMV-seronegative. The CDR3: CASSLARDSPLHF. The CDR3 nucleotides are TGTGCCAGCAGCTTGGCCAGGGATTCACCCCTCCACTTT. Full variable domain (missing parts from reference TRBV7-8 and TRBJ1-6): GAGVSQSPRYKVAKRGQDVALRCDPISGHVSLFWYQQALGQGPEFLTYFQNEAQLDKSGLPSDRFFAERPEGSVSTLKIQRTQQEDSAVYLCASSLARDSPLHFGNGTRLTVT.